The rows below give T cell receptor beta chains drawn from one sample of a study of T cells after yellow fever vaccination. TCRdb analysed the 5' RACE reads with MiXCR anew, one entry per CDR3 protein. The sample carries 300,000 or so distinct CDR3 sequences, 10% to 15% recorded once. The input for sequencing was CD4+ T cells sorted from PBMCs, taken 45 days after the yellow fever booster vaccination. The receptors here all came from a man aged 25 to 45 who received the YFV17D yellow fever vaccine. Both conserved end residues are part of each CDR3. Each record gives: CDR3 length, D gene, clone size, J gene, V gene, CDR3 protein, CDR3 DNA. A D gene is named only where the DNA matches it firmly. The listing skips clone size in some rows; elsewhere it reads once, few, many or a size class.

CDR3 length: 13; D gene: -; clone size: -; J gene: TRBJ2-5; V gene: TRBV20-1; CDR3 protein: CSARSPGGETQYF; CDR3 DNA: TGCAGTGCTAGATCACCGGGCGGGGAGACCCAGTACTTC
CDR3 length: 12; D gene: -; clone size: -; J gene: TRBJ2-7; V gene: TRBV3-1; CDR3 protein: CASSQDWSVPTF; CDR3 DNA: TGTGCCAGCAGCCAAGATTGGAGTGTTCCCACCTTC
CDR3 length: 14; D gene: -; clone size: -; J gene: TRBJ2-7; V gene: TRBV5-1; CDR3 protein: CASRRDMSSYEQYF; CDR3 DNA: TGCGCCAGCAGGCGAGACATGTCGTCCTACGAGCAGTACTTC
CDR3 length: 16; D gene: -; clone size: -; J gene: TRBJ2-5; V gene: TRBV6-1; CDR3 protein: CASSEPARGIGETQYF; CDR3 DNA: TGTGCCAGCAGTGAACCGGCGAGAGGCATCGGAGAGACCCAGTACTTC
CDR3 length: 15; D gene: TRBD2; clone size: few; J gene: TRBJ2-4; V gene: TRBV6-2/TRBV6-3; CDR3 protein: CASSYSKGGQDIQYF; CDR3 DNA: TGTGCCAGCAGTTACTCGAAGGGAGGGCAGGACATTCAGTACTTC
CDR3 length: 16; D gene: -; clone size: -; J gene: TRBJ2-3; V gene: TRBV18; CDR3 protein: CASSNTTRAFTDTQYF; CDR3 DNA: TGTGCCAGCTCAAACACGACTAGGGCTTTCACAGATACGCAGTATTTT
CDR3 length: 16; D gene: TRBD1; clone size: few; J gene: TRBJ2-5; V gene: TRBV5-6; CDR3 protein: CASSLMRGQGGETQYF; CDR3 DNA: TGTGCCAGCAGCTTGATGAGGGGACAGGGGGGGGAGACCCAGTACTTC
CDR3 length: 15; D gene: TRBD2; clone size: -; J gene: TRBJ2-7; V gene: TRBV20-1; CDR3 protein: CSAPGGVRVTYEQYF; CDR3 DNA: TGCAGTGCGCCCGGGGGGGTCAGGGTGACCTACGAGCAGTACTTC
CDR3 length: 16; D gene: TRBD2; clone size: -; J gene: TRBJ2-1; V gene: TRBV20-1; CDR3 protein: CSAESGLASSYNEQFF; CDR3 DNA: TGCAGTGCTGAGTCCGGACTAGCGAGCTCCTACAATGAGCAGTTCTTC
CDR3 length: 16; D gene: -; clone size: -; J gene: TRBJ2-3; V gene: TRBV4-3; CDR3 protein: CASSQEWRANSDTQYF; CDR3 DNA: TGCGCCAGCAGCCAAGAATGGAGGGCCAATTCAGATACGCAGTATTTT
CDR3 length: 14; D gene: -; clone size: -; J gene: TRBJ2-3; V gene: TRBV7-9; CDR3 protein: CASSMGASTDTQYF; CDR3 DNA: TGTGCCAGCAGCATGGGGGCTAGCACAGATACGCAGTATTTT
CDR3 length: 20; D gene: TRBD2; clone size: few; J gene: TRBJ2-7; V gene: TRBV5-1; CDR3 protein: CASSLPDFKTSGRAPYEQYF; CDR3 DNA: TGCGCCAGCAGCTTGCCCGATTTCAAGACTAGCGGGAGGGCCCCCTACGAGCAGTACTTC
CDR3 length: 13; D gene: -; clone size: -; J gene: TRBJ2-7; V gene: TRBV10-3; CDR3 protein: CDISARQDYEQYF; CDR3 DNA: TGTGACATCAGTGCAAGACAGGACTACGAGCAGTACTTC
CDR3 length: 15; D gene: TRBD2; clone size: many; J gene: TRBJ2-1; V gene: TRBV7-7; CDR3 protein: CASSRGLADYNEQFF; CDR3 DNA: TGTGCTAGCAGCCGTGGTCTAGCGGATTACAATGAGCAGTTCTTC
CDR3 length: 14; D gene: -; clone size: -; J gene: TRBJ2-7; V gene: TRBV7-9; CDR3 protein: CASSLSAGAYEQYF; CDR3 DNA: TGTGCCAGCAGCTTAAGCGCAGGGGCCTACGAGCAGTACTTC
CDR3 length: 10; D gene: -; clone size: few; J gene: TRBJ2-7; V gene: TRBV3-1; CDR3 protein: CAAGGGEQYF; CDR3 DNA: TGTGCCGCTGGAGGGGGGGAGCAGTACTTC
CDR3 length: 14; D gene: -; clone size: -; J gene: TRBJ2-7; V gene: TRBV18; CDR3 protein: CASSPQGEGTEQYF; CDR3 DNA: TGTGCCAGCTCACCACAGGGGGAGGGGACCGAGCAGTACTTC
CDR3 length: 16; D gene: TRBD1; clone size: few; J gene: TRBJ2-4; V gene: TRBV20-1; CDR3 protein: CSASLGQGVAKNIQYF; CDR3 DNA: TGCAGTGCTAGCTTGGGACAGGGAGTAGCCAAAAACATTCAGTACTTC
CDR3 length: 15; D gene: TRBD2; clone size: -; J gene: TRBJ2-3; V gene: TRBV29-1; CDR3 protein: CSGASGRGSTDTQYF; CDR3 DNA: TGCAGCGGCGCTAGCGGGAGGGGATCCACAGATACGCAGTATTTT
CDR3 length: 17; D gene: TRBD2; clone size: few; J gene: TRBJ2-1; V gene: TRBV24-1; CDR3 protein: CATSGASGTSVTGEQFF; CDR3 DNA: TGTGCCACCAGTGGCGCCTCCGGGACTAGTGTTACCGGTGAGCAGTTCTTC
CDR3 length: 16; D gene: -; clone size: -; J gene: TRBJ2-5; V gene: TRBV6-5; CDR3 protein: CASSLTGTGIGETQYF; CDR3 DNA: TGTGCCAGCAGTTTAACGGGAACTGGCATCGGAGAGACCCAGTACTTC
CDR3 length: 13; D gene: -; clone size: few; J gene: TRBJ2-3; V gene: TRBV29-1; CDR3 protein: CSVKGPTTDTQYF; CDR3 DNA: TGCAGCGTTAAGGGGCCAACCACAGATACGCAGTATTTT
CDR3 length: 13; D gene: -; clone size: -; J gene: TRBJ2-7; V gene: TRBV5-1; CDR3 protein: CASSSGNSYEQYF; CDR3 DNA: TGCGCCAGCAGTTCCGGGAACTCCTACGAGCAGTACTTC